Described below is a single T cell receptor (beta chain) sequence and its context. Unique molecular identifiers were incorporated during preparation of the TCRbeta library. MiXCR, run by TCRdb on the PCR reads, gives a single entry per CDR3 protein. The sample records approximately 630,000 distinct CDR3 sequences, less than 15% being singletons. The sample originates from a study of T-cell reconstitution after alpha-beta-depleted transplantation in children. CDR3 length: 14 residues. Germline V CDR1 and CDR2: SQVTM, ANQGSEA. The V end lost 2 bases, the J end lost 2 bases, and 12 bases lay between the germline ends.

The J gene is TRBJ2-5, the V gene TRBV29-1; tentatively, D is TRBD2 (6 bases). Sequenced here: PBMCs, sampled before TCRalphabeta/CD19-depleted stem cell transplant. The receptor's source is a girl under 10 years old with congenital amegakaryocytic thrombocytopenia, due to receive a stem cell transplant. This chain's CDR3 is CSVEPPGGQETQYF. CDR3 DNA: TGCAGCGTTGAACCCCCCGGAGGGCAAGAGACCCAGTACTTC.